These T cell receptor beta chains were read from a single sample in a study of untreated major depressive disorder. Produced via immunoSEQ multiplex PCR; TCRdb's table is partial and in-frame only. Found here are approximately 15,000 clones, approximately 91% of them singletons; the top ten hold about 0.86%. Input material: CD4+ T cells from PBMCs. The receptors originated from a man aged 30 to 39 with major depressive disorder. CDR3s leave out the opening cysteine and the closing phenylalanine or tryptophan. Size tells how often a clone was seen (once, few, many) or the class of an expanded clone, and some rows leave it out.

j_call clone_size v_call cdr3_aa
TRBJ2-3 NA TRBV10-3 ATRTSGGAGDTQY
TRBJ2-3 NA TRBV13 ASSLGGDTQY
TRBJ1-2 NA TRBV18 ASSPTRQGERDGYT
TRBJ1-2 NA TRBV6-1 ASSDRGAEGYT
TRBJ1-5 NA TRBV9 ASSTGPSNQPQH
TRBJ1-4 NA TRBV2 ASSEAGWGEKLF
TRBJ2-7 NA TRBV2 ASSELAGAQGEQY
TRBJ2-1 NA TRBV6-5 ASSYWPAGAYNEQF
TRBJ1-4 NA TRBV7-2 ASSGQGYEKLF
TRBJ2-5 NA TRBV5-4 ASSFTGGSETQY
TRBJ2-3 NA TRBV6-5 ASSRGAGGTDTQY
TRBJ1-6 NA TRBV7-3 ASRTGTQISPLH
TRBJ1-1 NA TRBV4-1 ASSRDITNTEAF
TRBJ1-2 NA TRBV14 ASSQDTESYGYT
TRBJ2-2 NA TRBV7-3 ASSSDFNTGELF
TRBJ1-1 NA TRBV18 ASSPTSGGTGFEAF
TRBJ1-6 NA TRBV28 ASSPADRSNSPLH
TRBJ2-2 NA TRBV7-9 ASSFTSTGELF
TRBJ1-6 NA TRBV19 ASSRDYFNSPLH
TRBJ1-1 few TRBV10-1 ASSGDRRQNTEAF
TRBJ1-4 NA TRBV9 ASSRVGGGNEKLF
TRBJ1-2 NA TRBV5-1 ASSVGQLYGYT
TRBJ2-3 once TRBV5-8 ASPIGLAGISTDTQY
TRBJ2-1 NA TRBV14 ASSRGQGAKMNEQF
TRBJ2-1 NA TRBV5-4 ASSLGHRTGVGNEQF
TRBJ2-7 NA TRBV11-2 ASSRSGTAHEQY
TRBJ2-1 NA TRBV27 ASSWVGTSGLSYNEQF
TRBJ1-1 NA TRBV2 ASVRNTEAF